A selection of T cell receptor beta chains follows, all from one sample in a study of T cell changes during pregnancy in multiple sclerosis. Here immunoSEQ multiplex PCR was the method, and the copy in TCRdb shows in-frame clones only, minus some. The sample contains 40,000 to 60,000 clones, almost 95% of which appear only once. The starting material was CD4+ T cells from peripheral blood mononuclear cells, obtained in the third trimester of pregnancy. All receptors come from a female donor with multiple sclerosis, enrolled in a pregnancy study. Both conserved end residues are trimmed from each CDR3. Each record gives: V gene, D gene, J gene, clone size, CDR3 protein. A D gene is named only where the DNA matches it firmly. Some rows mark clone size as missing; the rest say once, few, many or name a class of expanded clone.

TRBV5-5	.	TRBJ1-1	.	ASSLYRTENTEAF
TRBV6-1	.	TRBJ2-7	.	ASRWGDEQY
TRBV19	TRBD1	TRBJ2-4	.	ASSIEQGDFLPAKNIQY
TRBV2	.	TRBJ2-7	.	ASRVDSYEQY
TRBV19	.	TRBJ2-5	.	ASSMARDMETQY
TRBV7-3	TRBD2	TRBJ2-3	.	ASSLIPGLAGEGDTQY
TRBV7-2	TRBD2	TRBJ2-7	.	ASSLFTSGGNREQY
TRBV2	.	TRBJ2-2	.	ASRGRANTGELF
TRBV6-5	.	TRBJ1-5	.	ASSLNRAGNQPQH
TRBV21-1	.	TRBJ2-7	.	ASSKVILLAGGHEQY
TRBV6-5	TRBD2	TRBJ2-7	.	ASRSGGRDEQY
TRBV7-9	TRBD1	TRBJ2-7	.	ASSSWDRGHNEQY
TRBV7-3	.	TRBJ1-1	.	ASSFTGNTEAF
TRBV6-1	.	TRBJ1-5	.	ASSEAWTVHQPQH
TRBV19	.	TRBJ2-3	.	ASSLGTATDTQY
TRBV6-5	.	TRBJ2-7	.	ASSYDGGLSEQY
TRBV5-1	.	TRBJ2-7	once	ASSLEIGLYYEQY
TRBV9	.	TRBJ1-1	.	ASSVEDQGNIEAF
TRBV30	.	TRBJ1-1	.	AWSVQGYTEAF
TRBV12-5	TRBD1	TRBJ1-4	.	AVGQGGEKLF
TRBV10-2	.	TRBJ2-6	.	ASGETGANVLT
TRBV4-2	.	.	.	ASSTRTVPYEQY